Listed below are T cell receptor beta chains from one sample, sequenced in a study of control samples from healthy donors and cancer patients. Sequenced by immunoSEQ multiplex PCR; TCRdb stores in-frame clones only, minus some. The sample includes approximately 70,000 clones, around nine tenths of them seen just once. The sequencing input was PBMCs. These TCRs come from a woman aged 50 to 60 with colorectal cancer. Each CDR3 is given with its conserved first and last residue. Each record gives: D gene, J gene, V gene, clone size, CDR3 DNA, CDR3 protein. The D gene is left open where the match is weak. Size is omitted from some rows. Given values are once, few, many or a class for expanded clones.

-	TRBJ2-1	TRBV18	once	TGTGCCAGCTCCCTGGCAGTCCAAGAGCAGTTCTTC	CASSLAVQEQFF
TRBD2	TRBJ2-1	TRBV4-2	-	TGTGCCAGCAGGACGTCAGAGCGGGAGGATGGTAATGAGCAGTTCTTC	CASRTSEREDGNEQFF
TRBD1	TRBJ1-5	TRBV5-1	-	TGCGCCAGCAGCCAGGGGGCGAATCAGCCCCAGCATTTT	CASSQGANQPQHF
-	TRBJ2-2	TRBV4-1	-	TGCGCCAGCAGCCAAGCATTCAGGGTAGGGACCGGGGAGCTGTTTTTT	CASSQAFRVGTGELFF
-	TRBJ2-1	TRBV15	-	TGTGCCACCAGCAGAGGCGGGCGGTCCTACAATGAGCAGTTCTTC	CATSRGGRSYNEQFF
TRBD2	TRBJ2-3	TRBV30	-	TGTGCCTCCAGGACTAGCGGGGTAGCCACAGATACGCAGTATTTT	CASRTSGVATDTQYF
-	TRBJ2-5	TRBV2	-	TGTGCCAGTAGCTGGGAGACCCAGTACTTC	CASSWETQYF
TRBD1	TRBJ2-5	TRBV19	-	TGTGCCAGTAGTATCCGGGACAGGGGTCGGACCCAGTACTTC	CASSIRDRGRTQYF
-	TRBJ2-2	TRBV5-3	-	TGTGCCAGAAGCTTGTCTAGGCAGGGGTTGTCCGGGGAGCTGTTTTTT	CARSLSRQGLSGELFF
-	TRBJ1-3	TRBV7-3	-	TGTGCCAGCAGCTTAGACGTTGGAAACACCATATATTTT	CASSLDVGNTIYF
-	TRBJ2-7	TRBV18	few	TGTGCCAGCTCACCAAAAGTCGGGCCGTACGAGCAGTACTTC	CASSPKVGPYEQYF
TRBD1	TRBJ1-1	TRBV5-6	-	TGTGCCAGCAGCCCAGGGACAGGGGGCAAGAACACTGAAGCTTTCTTT	CASSPGTGGKNTEAFF
TRBD2	TRBJ2-5	TRBV29-1	-	TGCAGCGTTGTCCCCCTAGCGGGGGGATTAGAGACCCAGTACTTC	CSVVPLAGGLETQYF
-	TRBJ1-6	TRBV2	-	TGTGCCAGCAGCCCACAGGGCAGGAATTCACCCCTCCACTTT	CASSPQGRNSPLHF
TRBD2	TRBJ2-3	TRBV28	-	TGTGCCAGCAGGCCCCCTTTCGCGGGAGAGGCAGATACGCAGTATTTT	CASRPPFAGEADTQYF
TRBD1	TRBJ1-2	TRBV18	-	TGTGCCAGCTCACCGGGACAGGAGGAGGGCTACACCTTC	CASSPGQEEGYTF
-	TRBJ1-5	TRBV28	medium-sized	TGTGCCAGCCGACGGCGCAATCAGCCCCAGCATTTT	CASRRRNQPQHF
-	TRBJ2-3	TRBV6-5	-	TGTGCCAGCACTCCAGACAGGAGAGATACGCAGTATTTT	CASTPDRRDTQYF
-	TRBJ1-2	TRBV18	-	TGTGCCAGCTCACCGGTTGACAACTATGGCTACACCTTC	CASSPVDNYGYTF
TRBD1	TRBJ1-6	TRBV6-1	-	TGTGCCAGCAGTGGCGGTCGACAGGGTTTGTTTAATTCACCCCTCCACTTT	CASSGGRQGLFNSPLHF
TRBD2	TRBJ2-3	TRBV5-1	-	TGCGCCAGCAGCACCCACGCTAGCGGGAGATGGCTGGATACGCAGTATTTT	CASSTHASGRWLDTQYF
-	TRBJ1-2	TRBV2	-	TGTGCCAGCAGTGAGGGAGAACGGATCTATGGCTACACCTTC	CASSEGERIYGYTF
TRBD1	TRBJ1-2	TRBV6-5	-	TGTGCCAGCCAGACAGGGAACTATGGCTACACCTTC	CASQTGNYGYTF
-	TRBJ1-5	TRBV2	-	TGTGCCAGCAGTTCGGGTCAGCCCCAGCATTTT	CASSSGQPQHF
TRBD1	TRBJ1-1	TRBV5-1	-	TGCGCCAGCAGCTCCGGGACAGGGGGTGACACTGAAGCTTTCTTT	CASSSGTGGDTEAFF
-	TRBJ1-6	TRBV30	-	TGTGCCTGGAGTGTAGGCAGGGGTAATTCACCCCTCCACTTT	CAWSVGRGNSPLHF
TRBD1	TRBJ2-2	TRBV5-1	-	TGCGCCAGCAGCTTGACCAAACCTGACAGGGGGGGCGGGGAGCTGTTTTTT	CASSLTKPDRGGGELFF
-	TRBJ1-1	TRBV5-1	-	TGCGCCAGCAGCTTAGGGGGGAACCCCCAAGTTGCTTTCTTT	CASSLGGNPQVAFF
TRBD2	TRBJ2-7	TRBV3-1/TRBV3-2	-	TGTGCCAGCAGCAAGTCTCTCCGCGTAGCGGGAGACGAGCAGTACTTC	CASSKSLRVAGDEQYF
-	TRBJ1-1	TRBV18	-	TGTGCCAGCTCCCCCATCGCGAGGGGCGAGGATACTGAAGCTTTCTTT	CASSPIARGEDTEAFF
TRBD2	TRBJ2-2	TRBV6-5	-	TGTGCCAGCAGCCCGGCGGGGGGGGGCACCGGGGAGCTGTTTTTT	CASSPAGGGTGELFF
-	TRBJ2-4	TRBV19	-	TGTGCCAGTAAAGTGGAAAACATTCAGTACTTC	CASKVENIQYF
TRBD2	TRBJ2-5	TRBV5-4	-	TGTGCCAGCAGCCCCATGACGGGGGGGCCAGAGACCCAGTACTTC	CASSPMTGGPETQYF
TRBD1	TRBJ1-1	TRBV25-1	-	TGTGCCAGCAGTGACAGGGGGCAAGGGAACACTGAAGCTTTCTTT	CASSDRGQGNTEAFF
TRBD2	TRBJ2-5	TRBV28	-	TGTGCCAGCAGTTCCAGCGGGGAGATACAAGAGACCCAGTACTTC	CASSSSGEIQETQYF
TRBD1	TRBJ2-1	TRBV2	-	TGTGCCAGCAGTGAAGCGCTTCTACCGGGACAGGGCTTCTTC	CASSEALLPGQGFF
-	TRBJ1-1	TRBV3-1/TRBV3-2	-	TGTGCCAGCAGCCAAGATGTAGGACGGACCGAAAACACTGAAGCTTTCTTT	CASSQDVGRTENTEAFF
-	TRBJ1-5	TRBV3-1/TRBV3-2	-	TGTGCCAGCAGCCAAGGGACGGCTGATCAGCCCCAGCATTTT	CASSQGTADQPQHF
TRBD2	TRBJ2-5	TRBV5-6	-	TGTGCCAGCAGCTTTCGAGCGGGGGCGTACCAAGAGACCCAGTACTTC	CASSFRAGAYQETQYF
-	TRBJ1-3	TRBV28	once	TGTGCCAGCAATGGGTTTGGGACTGCTGGAAACACCATATATTTT	CASNGFGTAGNTIYF
-	TRBJ1-2	TRBV3-1/TRBV3-2	once	TGTGCCAGCAGCCGAGGACAGTCATATGGCTACACCTTC	CASSRGQSYGYTF
-	TRBJ1-5	TRBV27	-	TGTGCCAGCAGCCCAACGGGGAACCAGCCCCAGCATTTT	CASSPTGNQPQHF
-	TRBJ1-1	TRBV19	-	TGTGCCAGTCAACCTAGGTGGGACACTGAAGCTTTCTTT	CASQPRWDTEAFF
-	TRBJ2-7	TRBV10-1	few	TGCGCCAGCAGTGAGGGGGCGCGGTACGAGCAGTACTTC	CASSEGARYEQYF
-	TRBJ2-5	TRBV11-2	once	TGTGCCAGCAGCCCCGTGTTAGGCAGGGTGGAGACCCAGTACTTC	CASSPVLGRVETQYF
-	TRBJ2-5	TRBV10-1	-	TGCGCCAGCAGTGGCAGGGAAGAGACCCAGTACTTC	CASSGREETQYF
-	TRBJ2-1	TRBV19	-	TGTGCCAGTAGGGGAATCCTTACCAGCCCCTACAATGAGCAGTTCTTC	CASRGILTSPYNEQFF
-	TRBJ1-2	TRBV16	-	TGTGCCAGCAGCCCGGAAGGGGGCTACACCTTC	CASSPEGGYTF
-	TRBJ2-1	TRBV4-2	-	TGTGCCAGCAGCCAACGAAGCGCCCAGTACAATGAGCAGTTCTTC	CASSQRSAQYNEQFF
-	TRBJ2-2	TRBV11-2	-	TGTGCCAGCAGGCTCCGGGACTTGGACACCGGGGAGCTGTTTTTT	CASRLRDLDTGELFF
-	TRBJ2-5	TRBV18	-	TGTGCCAGCACAAGTGGGGGAGAGACCCAGTACTTC	CASTSGGETQYF
-	TRBJ2-7	TRBV3-1/TRBV3-2	-	TGTGCCAGCAGCCAAGATTTGCAGGAGCGGTCCCTCTACGAGCAGTACTTC	CASSQDLQERSLYEQYF
TRBD2	TRBJ2-2	TRBV15	-	TGTGCCACCAGCAGAGAGGGGACTAGTGGTCCGAAATCCACCGGGGAGCTGTTTTTT	CATSREGTSGPKSTGELFF